A selection of T cell receptor beta chains follows, all from one sample in a study of blood T cell repertoires in COVID-19. This table comes from immunoSEQ multiplex PCR, and its TCRdb copy is limited to in-frame clones, with some not included. The sample includes some 150,000 clones, approximately 89% of them seen just once. Sequencing was done on a sample of peripheral blood. The receptors were gathered from a human donor in a cohort sampled during active COVID-19. CDR3s include the opening cysteine and the closing phenylalanine or tryptophan. A D gene is named only where the DNA matches it firmly. The size field is filled for only some rows; it gives once, few, many or a size class.

cdr3_length j_call clone_size v_call d_call cdr3_aa cdr3_nt
13 TRBJ2-1 NA TRBV6-5 NA CASASGVNNEQFF TGTGCCAGCGCGTCGGGGGTAAACAATGAGCAGTTCTTC
16 TRBJ2-5 NA TRBV9 TRBD2 CASSPSGGANGETQYF TGTGCCAGCAGCCCCAGCGGGGGAGCCAACGGAGAGACCCAGTACTTC
16 TRBJ2-2 NA TRBV11-3 TRBD1 CASSRRGTANTGELFF TGTGCCAGCAGCCGTAGGGGGACAGCAAACACCGGGGAGCTGTTTTTT
17 TRBJ2-1 NA TRBV27 TRBD1 CASSPGPRGSSYNEQFF TGTGCCAGCAGTCCAGGACCCAGGGGGTCCTCCTACAATGAGCAGTTCTTC
15 TRBJ1-4 NA TRBV15 NA CATSRPSWGGEKLFF TGTGCCACCAGCAGACCATCCTGGGGGGGGGAAAAACTGTTTTTT
15 TRBJ1-4 NA TRBV5-1 NA CASSPDTGSGEKLFF TGCGCCAGCAGCCCCGATACAGGGTCGGGTGAAAAACTGTTTTTT
15 TRBJ2-7 NA TRBV19 NA CASSTFAGKNYEQYF TGTGCCAGTAGTACCTTCGCGGGGAAAAACTACGAGCAGTACTTC
15 TRBJ1-1 NA TRBV7-8 TRBD1 CASSARDRGNTEAFF TGTGCCAGCAGCGCCCGGGACAGGGGGAACACTGAAGCTTTCTTT
13 TRBJ2-7 NA TRBV21-1 NA CASSPRCAFEQYF TGTGCCAGCAGCCCCCGGTGTGCCTTCGAGCAGTACTTC
13 TRBJ2-5 NA TRBV6-5 TRBD1 CASSPGQGASEYF TGTGCCAGCAGTCCGGGACAGGGGGCCTCTGAGTACTTC
14 TRBJ2-3 NA TRBV5-1 NA CASSSRGGHDTQYF TGCGCCAGCAGCTCCCGTGGGGGCCATGATACGCAGTATTTT
14 TRBJ1-6 NA TRBV4-1 NA CASSPQWLAFALHF TGCGCCAGCAGTCCCCAGTGGTTAGCCTTCGCCCTCCACTTT
14 TRBJ2-6 NA TRBV7-2 NA CASSIFSGANVLTF TGTGCCAGCAGCATCTTCTCTGGGGCCAACGTCCTGACTTTC
13 TRBJ2-1 NA TRBV11-2 NA CASSLIRGDEQFF TGTGCCAGCAGCTTGATCAGGGGCGACGAGCAGTTCTTC
16 TRBJ2-2 NA TRBV2 TRBD2 CASSEGASGGFGELFF TGTGCCAGCAGTGAAGGGGCTAGCGGGGGTTTCGGGGAGCTGTTTTTT
15 TRBJ2-7 once TRBV5-4 TRBD1 CASRPLGGPFWEQYF TGTGCCAGCAGGCCCCTAGGGGGCCCCTTCTGGGAGCAGTACTTC
13 TRBJ2-5 NA TRBV19 NA CASGLRGQETQYF TGTGCCAGTGGCTTAAGAGGGCAAGAGACCCAGTACTTC
16 TRBJ2-3 NA TRBV6-1 TRBD1 CASSEAWTGSTDTQYF TGTGCCAGCAGTGAAGCTTGGACAGGGAGCACAGATACGCAGTATTTT
16 TRBJ1-2 NA TRBV5-1 TRBD1 CASGPGQGPSNYGYTF TGCGCCAGCGGACCGGGACAGGGGCCAAGCAACTATGGCTACACCTTC
14 TRBJ1-1 NA TRBV6-5 TRBD1 CASSYGDSNTEAFF TGTGCCAGCAGTTACGGGGACAGCAACACTGAAGCTTTCTTT
14 TRBJ2-1 NA TRBV7-9 NA CASSLRTNDNEQFF TGTGCCAGCAGCCTCAGGACTAATGACAATGAGCAGTTCTTC
14 TRBJ1-5 NA TRBV6-4 TRBD1 CASTRTGQDQPQHF TGTGCCAGCACCAGGACAGGACAGGATCAGCCCCAGCATTTT
10 TRBJ1-1 NA TRBV7-2 NA CASSLNGAFF TGTGCCAGCAGCTTAAACGGGGCTTTCTTT
16 TRBJ1-1 NA TRBV13 NA CASSLGRHPGVAEAFF TGTGCCAGCAGCTTAGGCCGCCACCCCGGTGTAGCTGAAGCTTTCTTT
14 TRBJ2-3 NA TRBV7-9 NA CASSLGAFTDTQYF TGTGCCAGCAGCTTAGGGGCGTTCACAGATACGCAGTATTTT
14 TRBJ2-7 NA TRBV24-1 NA CATSDLYRSYEQYF TGTGCCACCAGTGATCTTTACAGGTCCTACGAGCAGTACTTC
15 TRBJ2-7 NA TRBV6-6 NA CASSYLGGASYEQYF TGTGCCAGCAGTTACTTAGGGGGGGCCTCCTACGAGCAGTACTTC